This TCR beta chain was sequenced in a study of preoperative IRX-2 immunotherapy in early breast cancer. This sample's treatment: preoperative locoregional IRX-2 cytokine immunotherapy. Preoperative locoregional IRX-2 cytokine immunotherapy was tested in the phase Ib source study. The assay was immunoSEQ multiplex PCR, and TCRdb's table has in-frame clones only and misses some. The table includes around 88,000 clones, roughly 85% detected once. This CDR3 is 13 amino acids long. Trimming stripped 4 bases from V and 1 base from J, with 7 bases between. Germline V CDR1 and CDR2: GTSNPN, SVGIG (reference sequence). About this clone: The same CDR3 arises from other DNA sequences in this sample as well.

The clonotype originates from a human donor with breast cancer. The V gene is TRBV30, the J gene TRBJ1-4; tentative D call: TRBD1 (6 bases). This sample comprised tumor tissue, obtained after IRX-2 immunotherapy. The CDR3 loop is CAWTQGTNEKLFF. CDR3 coding DNA: TGTGCCTGGACACAGGGAACTAATGAAAAACTGTTTTTT.